This T cell receptor (beta chain) was observed in a study of T-cell reconstitution after alpha-beta-depleted transplantation in children. CDR1 and CDR2 from the germline V gene are SEHNR and FQNEAQ (reference sequence). Trimming removed 1 base at V and 0 bases at J, with 15 bases between. The CDR3 extends over 17 amino acids. This clonotype was observed a handful of times. Researchers prepared the TCRbeta library using unique molecular identifiers, the study reports. TCRdb used MiXCR to reprocess the PCR reads, holding one entry per CDR3 protein. The sample lists some 530,000 distinct CDR3 sequences, around 13% seen once, with approximately 5.4% in the top ten.

The chain links TRBV7-9 to TRBJ2-5; a weak D match, TRBD2 (6 bases). This sequence was found in a human donor who donated a stem cell graft to a child with combined immunodeficiency. The sequencing used PBMCs from the stem cell graft donor, collected from the stem cell graft. The CDR3 loop is CASSLVSGGAYQETQYF. The CDR3 coding sequence is TGTGCCAGCAGCTTAGTGTCGGGCGGGGCGTACCAAGAGACCCAGTACTTC. The full variable domain, rest sourced from reference TRBV7-9 and TRBJ2-5, is DTGVSQNPRHKITKRGQNVTFRCDPISEHNRLYWYRQTLGQGPEFLTYFQNEAQLEKSRLLSDRFSAERPKGSFSTLEIQRTEQGDSAMYLCASSLVSGGAYQETQYFGPGTRLLVL.